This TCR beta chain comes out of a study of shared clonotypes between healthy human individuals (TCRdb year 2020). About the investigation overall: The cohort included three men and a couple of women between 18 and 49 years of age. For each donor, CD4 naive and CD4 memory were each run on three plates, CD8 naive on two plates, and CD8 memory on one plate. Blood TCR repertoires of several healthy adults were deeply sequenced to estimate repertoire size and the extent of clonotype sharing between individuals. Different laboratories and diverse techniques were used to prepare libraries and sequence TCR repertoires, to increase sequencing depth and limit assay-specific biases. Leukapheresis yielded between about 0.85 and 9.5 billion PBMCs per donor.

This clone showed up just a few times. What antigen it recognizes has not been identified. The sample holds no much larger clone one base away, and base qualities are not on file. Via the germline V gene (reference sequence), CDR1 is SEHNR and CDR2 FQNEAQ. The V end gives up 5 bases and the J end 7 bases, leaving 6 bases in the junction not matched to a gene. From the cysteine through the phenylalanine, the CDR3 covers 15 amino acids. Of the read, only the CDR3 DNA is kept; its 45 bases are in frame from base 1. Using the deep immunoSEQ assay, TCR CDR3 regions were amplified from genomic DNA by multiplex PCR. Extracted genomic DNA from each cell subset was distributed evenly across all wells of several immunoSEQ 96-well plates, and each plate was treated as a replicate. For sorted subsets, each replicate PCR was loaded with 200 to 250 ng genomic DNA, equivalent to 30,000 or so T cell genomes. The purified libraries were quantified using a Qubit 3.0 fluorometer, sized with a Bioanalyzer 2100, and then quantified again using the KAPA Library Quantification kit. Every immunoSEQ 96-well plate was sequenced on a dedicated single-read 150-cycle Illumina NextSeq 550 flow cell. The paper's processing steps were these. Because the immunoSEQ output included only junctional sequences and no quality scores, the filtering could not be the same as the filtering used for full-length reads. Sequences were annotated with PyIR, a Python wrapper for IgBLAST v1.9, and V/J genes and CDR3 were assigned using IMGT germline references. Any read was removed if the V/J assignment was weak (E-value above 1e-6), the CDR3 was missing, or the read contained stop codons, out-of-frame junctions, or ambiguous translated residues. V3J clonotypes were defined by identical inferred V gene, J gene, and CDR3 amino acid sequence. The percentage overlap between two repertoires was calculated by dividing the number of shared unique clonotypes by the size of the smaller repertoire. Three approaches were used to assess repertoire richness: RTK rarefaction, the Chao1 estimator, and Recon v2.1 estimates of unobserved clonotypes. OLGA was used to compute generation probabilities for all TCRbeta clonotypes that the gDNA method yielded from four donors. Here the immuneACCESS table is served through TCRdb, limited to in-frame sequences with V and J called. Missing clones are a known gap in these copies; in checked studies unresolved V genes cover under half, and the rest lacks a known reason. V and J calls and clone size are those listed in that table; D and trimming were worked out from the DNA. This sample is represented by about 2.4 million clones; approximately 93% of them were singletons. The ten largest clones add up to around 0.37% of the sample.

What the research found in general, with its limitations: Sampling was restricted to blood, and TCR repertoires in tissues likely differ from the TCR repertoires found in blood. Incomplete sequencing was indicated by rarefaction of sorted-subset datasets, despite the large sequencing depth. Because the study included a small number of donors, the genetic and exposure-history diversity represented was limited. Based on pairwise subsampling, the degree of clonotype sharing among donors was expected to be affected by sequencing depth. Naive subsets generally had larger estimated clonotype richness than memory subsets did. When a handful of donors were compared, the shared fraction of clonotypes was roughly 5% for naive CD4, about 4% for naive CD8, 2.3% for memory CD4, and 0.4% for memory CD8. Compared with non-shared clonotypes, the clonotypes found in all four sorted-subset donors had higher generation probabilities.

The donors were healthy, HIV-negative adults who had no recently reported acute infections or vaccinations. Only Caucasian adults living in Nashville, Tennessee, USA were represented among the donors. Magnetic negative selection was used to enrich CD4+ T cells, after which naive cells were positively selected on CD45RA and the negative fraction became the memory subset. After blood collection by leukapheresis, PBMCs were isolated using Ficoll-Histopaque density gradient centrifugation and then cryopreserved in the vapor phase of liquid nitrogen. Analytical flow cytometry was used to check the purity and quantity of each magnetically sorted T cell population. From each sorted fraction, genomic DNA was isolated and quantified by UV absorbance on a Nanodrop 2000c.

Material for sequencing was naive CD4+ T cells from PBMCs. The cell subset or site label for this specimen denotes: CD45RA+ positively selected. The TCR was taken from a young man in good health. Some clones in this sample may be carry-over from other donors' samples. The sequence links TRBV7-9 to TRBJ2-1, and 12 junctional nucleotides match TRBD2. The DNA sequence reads TGTGCCAGCAGCAGACTAGCGGGAGAGGGGAATGAGCAGTTCTTC. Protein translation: CASSRLAGEGNEQFF.